These 12 T cell receptor beta chains share one sample of origin, sequenced in a study of cytomegalovirus exposure and HLA in healthy donors. This PCR relied on a set of 60 Vbeta primers and 13 Jbeta primers. Measured with immunoSEQ multiplex PCR; TCRdb has only the in-frame clones, and not every one. The sample lists approximately 130,000 clones; approximately 78% were seen once. Sequences were obtained from PBMCs. The receptors shown here come from a woman aged 40 to 55 in good health and CMV-seronegative.

V gene TRBV28 combines with J gene TRBJ2-3; D may be TRBD2 (6 bases). This CDR3 contains 13 residues. The germline CDR1 and CDR2 sequences are MDHEN and SYDVKM. Trimming took 5 bases from V and 4 from J, leaving 10 bases between them. CDR3 coding DNA: TGTGCCAGCAGTACGACTAGTCCAGATACGCAGTATTTT. It translates to CASSTTSPDTQYF. Drawing the rest from reference TRBV28 and TRBJ2-3, the complete variable domain is DVKVTQSSRYLVKRTGEKVFLECVQDMDHENMFWYRQDPGLGLRLIYFSYDVKMKEKGDIPEGYSVSREKKERFSLILESASTNQTSMYLCASSTTSPDTQYFGPGTRLTVL.

The CDR3 coding sequence is TGCGCCAGCAGCTTGTGGGCATTGAACACCGGGGAGCTGTTTTTT. This sequence encodes CASSLWALNTGELFF. The rearrangement joins TRBV5-1 to TRBJ2-2; the D is unclear. This CDR3 is built from 15 residues. The germline V gene has CDR1 SGHRS and CDR2 YFSETQ. Trimming took 1 base from V and 1 from J, leaving 8 bases between them. The whole variable domain, filled in from reference TRBV5-1 and TRBJ2-2, reads KAGVTQTPRYLIKTRGQQVTLSCSPISGHRSVSWYQQTPGQGLQFLFEYFSETQRNKGNFPGRFSGRQFSNSRSEMNVSTLELGDSALYLCASSLWALNTGELFFGEGSRLTVL.

The chain recombines TRBV7-3 with TRBJ1-2, with 10 nucleotides matching TRBD1. The V and J ends lost 6 bases and 7 bases, in that order; junction bases with no gene match: 11. The CDR3 sequence is 15 residues long. Germline loops: CDR1 SGHTA, CDR2 FQGTGA. CDR3 DNA: TGTGCCAGCAGTGAGGCAGGACAGGGGGTCTCTGGCTACACCTTC. As protein: CASSEAGQGVSGYTF.

The genes are TRBV9 and TRBJ2-1, with 9 bases lining up with TRBD2. Germline V gene sequence: CDR1 SGDLS, CDR2 YYNGEE. The CDR3 spans 16 residues. The ends lost 3 bases at V and 9 bases at J; junction bases unmatched: 13. The CDR3 region is CASSGPEIAGASEQFF. The CDR3, as DNA: TGTGCCAGCAGCGGGCCGGAAATAGCGGGAGCCTCTGAGCAGTTCTTC.

This chain links TRBV18 with TRBJ1-3; D possibly corresponds to TRBD1 (5 bases). Germline V lookup: CDR1 KGHSH, CDR2 LQKENI. The CDR3 spans 18 residues. The V and J ends lost 2 bases and 0 bases respectively, with 17 bases between them. The CDR3 reads CASSPISGGDSSGNTIYF. The CDR3 nucleotides read TGTGCCAGCTCACCAATCTCCGGCGGAGACAGCTCTGGAAACACCATATATTTT.

The V call is TRBV11-2, the J call TRBJ2-1; 7 bases agree with TRBD2. Germline V gives CDR1 SGHAT, CDR2 FQNNGV. With 6 bases clipped from V and 1 base from J, the junction kept 12 bases outside the gene matches. The CDR3 has 17 amino acids. The CDR3 spells CASRRPGGGISYNEQFF. CDR3 DNA sequence: TGTGCCAGCAGACGACCTGGGGGGGGAATATCCTACAATGAGCAGTTCTTC.

The gene calls are TRBV5-1 and TRBJ2-3; D call uncertain. The CDR3 totals 14 residues. Germline values: CDR1 SGHRS, CDR2 YFSETQ. Between the trimmed V and J ends, which lost 4 bases and 2 bases, there was a span of 11 bases. The CDR3 DNA is TGCGCCAGCAGCCTAACAGTGAACACAGATACGCAGTATTTT. Translated: CASSLTVNTDTQYF.

This clone occurred a few times. The V and J genes are TRBV2 and TRBJ1-1; D call uncertain. V gave up 7 bases and J gave up 5 bases, with 14 bases separating them. Germline V gives CDR1 SNHLY, CDR2 FYNNEI. The CDR3 has 13 amino acids. CDR3 region: CASISNQRTEAFF. CDR3 in DNA: TGTGCCAGCATCTCGAATCAGAGGACTGAAGCTTTCTTT.

This clone was recorded a few times. The J gene is TRBJ2-7, the V gene TRBV4-3; 10 bases align to TRBD2. The V and J ends lost 0 bases and 7 bases, in that order; junction bases with no gene match: 6. The CDR3 contains 15 residues. Germline values: CDR1 LGHNA, CDR2 YSLEER. The CDR3 reads CASSQEQAGGFEQYF. The CDR3, as DNA: TGCGCCAGCAGCCAAGAACAAGCGGGGGGGTTTGAGCAGTACTTC.

This CDR3 reads CASTPRGRTEAFF. CDR3 bases: TGTGCCAGCACCCCACGTGGCCGCACTGAAGCTTTCTTT. This rearrangement joins TRBV27 to TRBJ1-1, with no clear D. The length of the CDR3 is 13 residues. The V end lost 7 bases, the J end lost 4 bases, and 13 bases lay between the germline ends. In germline, CDR1 is MNHEY, CDR2 SMNVEV (reference sequence).

This sequence joins TRBV11-3 and TRBJ2-1, with 8 bases lining up with TRBD1. The CDR3 is 14 residues long. V trimming: 5 bases; J trimming: 7 bases; junction bases outside the gene matches: 7. Per the germline V gene, CDR1 is SGHNT and CDR2 is YENEEA. The CDR3 spells CASSKRQGMNEQFF. The CDR3 DNA follows: TGTGCCAGCAGCAAAAGACAGGGGATGAATGAGCAGTTCTTC.

This rearrangement joins TRBV28 to TRBJ2-3; TRBD2 is a possible D gene (6 bases). Germline lookup yields CDR1 MDHEN and CDR2 SYDVKM. With 11 bases removed from V and 2 bases from J, the gap between germline ends came to 14 bases. The CDR3 length is 13 residues. This CDR3 reads CALRRDLTDTQYF. The DNA for the CDR3 is TGTGCCTTACGGCGGGACCTCACAGATACGCAGTATTTT.